These 18 T cell receptor beta chains came from one sample sequenced in a study of a mutant IDH1 vaccine in newly diagnosed glioma. The table came from immunoSEQ multiplex PCR; TCRdb's copy has only in-frame clones and leaves some out. The data contain some 87,000 clones, around four fifths of them singletons. Time point indicated: baseline, week 1 (first vaccination visit). The treatment is: pre-vaccination baseline after standard-of-care therapy. The sample consisted of PBMCs, taken from a glioma patient treated with radiotherapy, temozolomide or both. The receptors shown here come from a man in his forties or fifties with glioma.

This chain uses TRBV27 with TRBJ2-7; the D gene is possibly TRBD1 (7 bases). Trimming cost V 2 bases and J 2 bases, with 16 bases left between them. The CDR3 has 16 residues. The germline V gene has CDR1 MNHEY and CDR2 SMNVEV (reference sequence). CDR3 sequence: CASSLTAGTVPYEQYF. The DNA for the CDR3 is TGTGCCAGCAGTTTAACCGCGGGGACAGTCCCCTACGAGCAGTACTTC.

The chain uses TRBV15 and TRBJ2-7; 7 bases line up with TRBD1. This CDR3 is built from 15 residues. J lost 2 bases, V lost 0 bases, and 4 bases had no gene match. Germline CDR1 is LNHNV and CDR2 is YYDKDF (reference sequence). The CDR3 loop is CATSREQGTTYEQYF. The DNA of the CDR3 is TGTGCCACCAGCAGAGAACAGGGGACGACCTACGAGCAGTACTTC.

This rearrangement joins TRBV7-2 to TRBJ1-2, with TRBD1 as a possible D gene (6 bases). The CDR3 is made up of 13 amino acids. CDR1 SGHTA and CDR2 FQGNSA come from the germline V gene. Trimming removed 2 bases at V and 3 bases at J, with 7 bases between. The chain's CDR3 is CASSLNRDYGYTF. The CDR3 DNA reads as TGTGCCAGCAGCTTAAACAGGGACTATGGCTACACCTTC.

V gene TRBV6-8 combines with J gene TRBJ2-1, with 9 bases lining up with TRBD2. Germline lookup yields CDR1 MNHGY and CDR2 SAAAGT. The V gene end was trimmed by 8 bases and the J gene end by 4 bases; junction bases not matched to a gene: 9. This CDR3 contains 15 residues. Here the CDR3 reads CASYSTSGIYNEQFF. CDR3 coding DNA: TGTGCCAGCTACTCGACTAGCGGAATTTACAATGAGCAGTTCTTC.

Concerning this clone: The junction shows a germline mismatch at one end, possibly a read error. The chain links TRBV7-7 to TRBJ1-1, with D unclear. This CDR3 is 13 amino acids long. Germline lookup yields CDR1 SSHAT and CDR2 FNYEAQ (reference sequence). The DNA for the CDR3 is TGTGCTAGCAGCTCTGCTGAGGGCACTGAAGCTTTCTTT. Residues: CASSSAEGTEAFF.

This chain uses TRBV11-2 with TRBJ2-5, with D perhaps matching TRBD2 (5 bases). Deletions cut 5 bases from V and 3 bases from J, with 16 bases between. The germline gives CDR1 SGHAT, CDR2 FQNNGV. This CDR3 comprises 15 residues. The CDR3 reads CASSRGIGREETQYF. CDR3 DNA: TGTGCCAGCAGCCGAGGGATTGGGCGGGAAGAGACCCAGTACTTC. The variable domain in full, completed from reference TRBV11-2 and TRBJ2-5, reads EAGVAQSPRYKIIEKRQSVAFWCNPISGHATLYWYQQILGQGPKLLIQFQNNGVVDDSQLPKDRFSAERLKGVDSTLKIQPAKLEDSAVYLCASSRGIGREETQYFGPGTRLLVL.

Turning to this clone: One junction end disagrees with the germline gene, perhaps due to a read error. The chain couples TRBV6-8 to TRBJ1-2; maybe TRBD1 (6 bases). CDR3 length: 15 residues. Germline lookup yields CDR1 MNHGY and CDR2 SAAAGT. The DNA for the CDR3 is TGTGCCAGCACTTACCCGGCGGGGGCCCGCTATGGCTACACCTTC. Translation gives CASTYPAGARYGYTF.

CDR3 sequence (DNA): TGTGCCAGCAGCTCGGGACTAGCGGGCCCGGAGACCCAGTACTTC. Translated, it gives CASSSGLAGPETQYF. The rearrangement uses TRBV7-6 and TRBJ2-5; 12 bases fit TRBD2. Germline values: CDR1 SGHVS, CDR2 FNYEAQ. This CDR3 region has 15 residues. The J segment lost 5 bases and the V segment lost 4 bases, leaving 5 bases of the junction unmatched. Together with reference TRBV7-6 and TRBJ2-5, the CDR3 gives the full variable domain: GAGVSQSPRYKVTKRGQDVALRCDPISGHVSLYWYRQALGQGPEFLTYFNYEAQQDKSGLPNDRFSAERPEGSISTLTIQRTEQRDSAMYRCASSSGLAGPETQYFGPGTRLLVL.

This clone was recorded once. The chain uses TRBV5-8 and TRBJ2-1, with D possibly TRBD1 on 5 matching bases. The length of the CDR3 is 15 residues. In germline, CDR1 is SGHTS, CDR2 YDEGEE. The V and J ends lost 4 bases and 7 bases respectively, with 18 bases between them. As DNA, the CDR3 is TGTGCCAGCAGCCCGCAGGGTCTACCTACTAATGAGCAGTTCTTC. Translated: CASSPQGLPTNEQFF. Using reference TRBV5-8 and TRBJ2-1 for the parts outside the CDR3, the full variable domain is EAGVTQSPTHLIKTRGQQATLRCSPISGHTSVYWYQQALGLGLQFLLWYDEGEERNRGNFPPRFSGRQFPNYSSELNVNALELEDSALYLCASSPQGLPTNEQFFGPGTRLTVL.

The V and J genes are TRBV30 and TRBJ2-1, with no clear D. Trimming left V 1 base short and J 1 base short, with 11 bases between. CDR1 GTSNPN and CDR2 SVGIG come from the germline V gene (reference sequence). The CDR3 sequence is 15 residues long. The CDR3 bases are TGTGCCTGGAGTGAAGGCTCACTTTCCTACAATGAGCAGTTCTTC. It specifies CAWSEGSLSYNEQFF.

The gene calls are TRBV4-3 and TRBJ1-1, with 8 bases matching TRBD1. In germline, CDR1 is LGHNA, CDR2 YSLEER. The V gene end was trimmed by 0 bases and the J gene end by 4 bases; junction bases not matched to a gene: 10. This CDR3 has 17 amino acids. The CDR3 reads CASSQDFETGVATEAFF. CDR3 coding DNA: TGCGCCAGCAGCCAAGATTTCGAGACAGGGGTGGCCACTGAAGCTTTCTTT.

The gene calls are TRBV19 and TRBJ1-4; D gene uncertain. Trimming stripped 3 bases from V and 6 bases from J, with 8 bases between. This CDR3 comprises 13 residues. The germline CDR1 and CDR2 sequences are LNHDA and SQIVND (reference sequence). In DNA form, the CDR3 reads TGTGCCAGTAGTATGGCCAAACATGAAAAACTGTTTTTT. Translating gives CASSMAKHEKLFF.

The chain joins TRBV5-1 to TRBJ1-5; a weak D match, TRBD1 (5 bases). This CDR3 region has 17 residues. The V gene lost 3 bases and the J gene lost 0 bases, with 16 bases spanning the gap. The germline CDR1 and CDR2 sequences are SGHRS and YFSETQ. CDR3: CASSYGPSGVSNQPQHF. The CDR3 DNA reads TGCGCCAGCAGCTACGGCCCTTCGGGGGTTAGCAATCAGCCCCAGCATTTT.

This clone was observed once. J is TRBJ1-2 and V is TRBV4-3, with D possibly being TRBD1 (5 bases). Germline V gene lookup returns CDR1 LGHNA and CDR2 YSLEER. The CDR3 is 12 residues long. Trimming removed 1 base at V and 8 bases at J, with 8 bases between. The CDR3 here is CASSQASGGYTF. For the CDR3, the DNA is TGCGCCAGCAGCCAAGCATCAGGGGGCTACACCTTC.

This clone was seen a few times. V usage is TRBV6-1 and J usage is TRBJ2-1; D call uncertain. The V end was cut by 4 bases, the J end by 0 bases, with 10 bases between. The length of the CDR3 is 15 residues. Germline CDR1 is MNHNS and CDR2 is SASEGT. The CDR3 is CASSGGFPSYNEQFF. Written as DNA, the CDR3 is TGTGCCAGCAGTGGGGGTTTCCCCTCCTACAATGAGCAGTTCTTC.

This clone showed up just once. V is TRBV9 and J is TRBJ1-3; TRBD1 might be the D (6 bases). V was cut by 2 bases and J by 4 bases, with 19 bases left in between. Germline V CDR1 and CDR2: SGDLS, YYNGEE. The CDR3 extends over 17 amino acids. DNA for the CDR3: TGTGCCAGCAGCGTCGAGTTGGTACAGGGAACCGGAAACACCATATATTTT. Its translation is CASSVELVQGTGNTIYF.

J is TRBJ2-3 and V is TRBV6-5, with TRBD2 matching over 8 bases. The CDR3 spans 14 residues. Germline CDR1 reads MNHEY; CDR2 reads SVGAGI. V lost 7 bases to trimming and J lost 2 bases; unmatched junction nucleotides: 5. Here the CDR3 reads CASTGGIVTDTQYF. The CDR3 coding sequence is TGTGCCAGCACGGGGGGGATAGTCACAGATACGCAGTATTTT.

V gene TRBV2 combines with J gene TRBJ1-4; D might be TRBD1 (6 bases). Per germline, CDR1 SNHLY and CDR2 FYNNEI. The V end was cut by 6 bases, the J end by 5 bases, with 16 bases between. The length of the CDR3 is 15 residues. CDR3 bases: TGTGCCAGCAGACGGGCGGGGACAAGAAATGAAAAACTGTTTTTT. Translated: CASRRAGTRNEKLFF.